What follows are 13 T cell receptor beta chains derived from one specimen sequenced in a study of T cell clones after liver transplantation. Assay: immunoSEQ multiplex PCR; the TCRdb copy retains only in-frame clones and omits some. The repertoire holds about 18,000 clones, with 80% to 90% as singletons. This specimen consisted of CD8+ T cells from blood, obtained before liver transplant. The receptors derive from a human donor who received a liver transplant.

The chain has TRBV9 and TRBJ1-1; no clear D gene. Per germline, CDR1 SGDLS and CDR2 YYNGEE. This CDR3 has 13 amino acids. Trimming removed 0 bases at V and 4 bases at J, with 7 bases between. Here the CDR3 DNA reads TGTGCCAGCAGCGTAGCGGGGAGCACTGAAGCTTTCTTT. Its translation: CASSVAGSTEAFF.

The V call is TRBV28, the J call TRBJ1-3, with TRBD1 as a possible D gene (5 bases). CDR3 length: 14 amino acids. The germline gives CDR1 MDHEN, CDR2 SYDVKM. V lost 7 bases and J 8 bases, leaving 18 bases between the germline ends. The CDR3 is CASTIAGGGDTIYF. The CDR3 DNA reads TGTGCCAGCACCATTGCGGGCGGGGGGGACACCATATATTTT.

The genes are TRBV4-1 and TRBJ2-7; the D call may be TRBD1 or TRBD2 (5 bases each). Trimming removed 4 bases from V and 3 bases from J, with 13 bases in between. The CDR3 contains 14 residues. CDR1 and CDR2 (germline): MGHRA, YSYEKL. The CDR3 DNA reads as TGCGCCAGCAGCCTAGGGGACGGGCGCTACGAGCAGTACTTC. Translating gives CASSLGDGRYEQYF.

This sequence joins TRBV11-2 and TRBJ2-4; D possibly matches TRBD1 or TRBD2 (5 bases each). The V end lost 1 base, the J end lost 10 bases, and 17 bases lay between the germline ends. Germline loops: CDR1 SGHAT, CDR2 FQNNGV. The CDR3 is 15 amino acids. The CDR3 DNA follows: TGTGCCAGCAGCTTAGCGGGACCCCTAGAAGGGATTCAGTACTTC. Amino acids: CASSLAGPLEGIQYF. The full variable domain, its missing parts supplied by reference TRBV11-2 and TRBJ2-4, is EAGVAQSPRYKIIEKRQSVAFWCNPISGHATLYWYQQILGQGPKLLIQFQNNGVVDDSQLPKDRFSAERLKGVDSTLKIQPAKLEDSAVYLCASSLAGPLEGIQYFGAGTRLSVL.

This clone is a singleton in its sample. This sequence joins TRBV5-1 and TRBJ2-3; 10 bases agree with TRBD1. The germline CDR1 and CDR2 sequences are SGHRS and YFSETQ. The ends lost 4 bases at V and 3 bases at J; junction bases unmatched: 5. The CDR3 has 15 residues. This chain's CDR3 is CASSTGQGETDTQYF. The CDR3 nucleotides are TGCGCCAGCAGCACAGGACAGGGGGAAACAGATACGCAGTATTTT. Full variable domain (outside the CDR3, taken from reference TRBV5-1 and TRBJ2-3): KAGVTQTPRYLIKTRGQQVTLSCSPISGHRSVSWYQQTPGQGLQFLFEYFSETQRNKGNFPGRFSGRQFSNSRSEMNVSTLELGDSALYLCASSTGQGETDTQYFGPGTRLTVL.

The count of this clone is one. The CDR3 DNA reads TGTGCCAGCAGCTTTAAGGAGGGCGAGCAGTACTTC. Protein sequence: CASSFKEGEQYF. The chain couples TRBV5-8 to TRBJ2-7; D possibly corresponds to TRBD2 (6 bases). Germline V gene sequence: CDR1 SGHTS, CDR2 YDEGEE. Trimming shortened V by 2 bases and J by 6 bases, and 9 bases separated the two germline ends. The CDR3 sequence is 12 residues long.

The genes are TRBV4-1 and TRBJ2-1; weak D call: TRBD2 (5 bases). Germline assignment: CDR1 MGHRA and CDR2 YSYEKL. Trimming took off 2 bases at V and 9 bases at J, with 14 bases between the two ends. This CDR3 is 14 amino acids long. The CDR3 region is CASSQSQNSGEQFF. The CDR3 DNA reads as TGCGCCAGCAGCCAAAGCCAAAACAGCGGTGAGCAGTTCTTC.

The chain joins TRBV9 to TRBJ2-7, with 11 bases aligning to TRBD2. This CDR3 contains 16 residues. In germline, CDR1 is SGDLS, CDR2 YYNGEE. V shed 0 bases and J 6 bases; nucleotides not matched to a gene: 8. CDR3 loop: CASSVATTSGNGEQYF. CDR3 nucleotide sequence: TGTGCCAGCAGCGTAGCTACGACTAGCGGGAATGGCGAGCAGTACTTC.

This chain uses TRBV5-1 with TRBJ2-7; weak D call: TRBD2 (6 bases). This CDR3 is 14 amino acids long. The ends were cut back, 2 bases at V and 2 bases at J, with 11 bases in the middle. Per germline, CDR1 SGHRS and CDR2 YFSETQ. DNA for the CDR3: TGCGCCAGCAGCTTTTCGGGAGCCACCTACGAGCAGTACTTC. It codes for CASSFSGATYEQYF.

The gene calls are TRBV19 and TRBJ2-7; TRBD1 might be the D (5 bases). Germline CDR1 is LNHDA and CDR2 is SQIVND (reference sequence). Trimming left V 3 bases short and J 5 bases short, with 20 bases between. This CDR3 has 16 residues. The CDR3 DNA follows: TGTGCCAGTAGTATCGAACCGGGCCAGGGAAGGAACGAGCAGTACTTC. Residues: CASSIEPGQGRNEQYF.

Remarks on this clone: The junction shows a germline mismatch at one end, possibly a read error. The V call is TRBV2, the J call TRBJ2-7; 7 bases are shared with TRBD1. CDR1 SNHLY and CDR2 FYNNEI come from the germline V gene. The CDR3 contains 13 residues. The DNA of the CDR3 is TGTGCCAGCAGGGAAGACAGGGACCACGAGCAGTACTTC. It codes for CASREDRDHEQYF.

This chain's CDR3 is CASSHDTGDYEQYF. Written as DNA, the CDR3 is TGCGCCAGCAGCCACGATACAGGGGACTACGAGCAGTACTTC. This chain connects TRBV4-1 to TRBJ2-7; 7 nucleotides line up with TRBD1. With 3 bases clipped from V and 3 bases from J, the junction kept 5 bases outside the gene matches. This CDR3 is 14 amino acids long. Germline-derived CDR1 and CDR2 are MGHRA and YSYEKL.

The chain uses TRBV4-3 and TRBJ2-5, with a weak D call TRBD1 (6 bases). V lost 1 base and J 0 bases, leaving 21 bases between the germline ends. Germline assignment: CDR1 LGHNA and CDR2 YSLEER. The CDR3 runs 19 residues. CDR3 sequence: CASSQGLRQAIGYQETQYF. The CDR3 DNA is TGCGCCAGCAGCCAAGGCCTTCGACAGGCTATAGGGTACCAAGAGACCCAGTACTTC.